This TCR beta chain was identified in a study of T cell changes during pregnancy in multiple sclerosis. Data came from immunoSEQ multiplex PCR; TCRdb stores just in-frame clones and leaves some out. The sample has 50,000 to 80,000 clones, about 91% seen once. The source material was CD8+ T cells from peripheral blood mononuclear cells, sampled before pregnancy. This sequence originates from a female donor with multiple sclerosis, enrolled in a pregnancy study.

The CDR3 loop is CASSDNHLQGWASNQPQHF. The CDR3 DNA reads TGTGCCAGCAGTGATAACCACCTCCAGGGTTGGGCAAGCAATCAGCCCCAGCATTTT. The chain employs TRBV6-1 and TRBJ1-5; D might be TRBD1 (5 bases). V lost 3 bases, J lost 1 base, and 22 bases lay in between. The CDR3 length is 19 residues. Germline assignment: CDR1 MNHNS and CDR2 SASEGT.